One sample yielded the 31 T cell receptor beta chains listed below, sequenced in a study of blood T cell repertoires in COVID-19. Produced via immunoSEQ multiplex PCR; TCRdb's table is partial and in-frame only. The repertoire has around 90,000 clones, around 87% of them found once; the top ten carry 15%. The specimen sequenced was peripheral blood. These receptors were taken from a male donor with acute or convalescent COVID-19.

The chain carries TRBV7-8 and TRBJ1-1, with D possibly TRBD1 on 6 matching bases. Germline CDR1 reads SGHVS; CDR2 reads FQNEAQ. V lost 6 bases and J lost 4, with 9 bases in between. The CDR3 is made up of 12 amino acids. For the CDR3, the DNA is TGTGCCAGCAGGATACAGGGCACTGAAGCTTTCTTT. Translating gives CASRIQGTEAFF.

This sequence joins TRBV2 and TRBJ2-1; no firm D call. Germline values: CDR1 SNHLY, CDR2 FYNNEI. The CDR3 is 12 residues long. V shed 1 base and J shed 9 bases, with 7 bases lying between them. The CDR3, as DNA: TGTGCCAGCAGTGAAGGCGCAACTGAGCAGTTCTTC. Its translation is CASSEGATEQFF.

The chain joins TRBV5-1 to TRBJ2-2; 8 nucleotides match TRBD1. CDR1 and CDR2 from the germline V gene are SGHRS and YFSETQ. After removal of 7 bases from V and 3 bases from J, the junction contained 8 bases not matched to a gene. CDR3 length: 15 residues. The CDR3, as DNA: TGCGCCAGCGGGGGTGGACAGGGACACACCGGGGAGCTGTTTTTT. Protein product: CASGGGQGHTGELFF. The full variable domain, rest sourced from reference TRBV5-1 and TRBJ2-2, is KAGVTQTPRYLIKTRGQQVTLSCSPISGHRSVSWYQQTPGQGLQFLFEYFSETQRNKGNFPGRFSGRQFSNSRSEMNVSTLELGDSALYLCASGGGQGHTGELFFGEGSRLTVL.

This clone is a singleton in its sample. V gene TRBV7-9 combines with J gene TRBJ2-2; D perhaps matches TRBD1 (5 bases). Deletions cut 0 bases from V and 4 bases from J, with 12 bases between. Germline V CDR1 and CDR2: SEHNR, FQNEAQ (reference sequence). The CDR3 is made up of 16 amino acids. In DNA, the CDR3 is TGTGCCAGCAGCTTAGCGTTTCAGGGTAGCACCGGGGAGCTGTTTTTT. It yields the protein CASSLAFQGSTGELFF.

The CDR3 loop reads CASSYFQGGSKNIQYF. The CDR3 DNA reads as TGTGCCAGCAGTTACTTCCAGGGGGGATCCAAAAACATTCAGTACTTC. This chain joins TRBV6-5 and TRBJ2-4; possibly TRBD1 for D (7 bases). Germline values: CDR1 MNHEY, CDR2 SVGAGI. Trimming removed 1 base from V and 2 bases from J, with 12 bases in between. This CDR3 region has 16 residues.

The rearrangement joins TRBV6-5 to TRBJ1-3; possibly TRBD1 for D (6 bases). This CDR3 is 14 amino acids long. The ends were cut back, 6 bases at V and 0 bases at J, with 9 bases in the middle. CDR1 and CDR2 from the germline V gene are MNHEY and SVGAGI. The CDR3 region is CASRDSRSGNTIYF. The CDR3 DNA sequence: TGTGCCAGCAGGGACAGCCGCTCTGGAAACACCATATATTTT.

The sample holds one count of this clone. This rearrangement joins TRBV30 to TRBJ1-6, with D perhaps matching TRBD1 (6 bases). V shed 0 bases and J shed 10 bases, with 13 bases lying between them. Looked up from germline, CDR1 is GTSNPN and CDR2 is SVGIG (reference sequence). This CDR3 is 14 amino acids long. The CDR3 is CAWSVNRVESPLHF. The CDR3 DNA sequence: TGTGCCTGGAGTGTAAACAGGGTGGAATCACCCCTCCACTTT.

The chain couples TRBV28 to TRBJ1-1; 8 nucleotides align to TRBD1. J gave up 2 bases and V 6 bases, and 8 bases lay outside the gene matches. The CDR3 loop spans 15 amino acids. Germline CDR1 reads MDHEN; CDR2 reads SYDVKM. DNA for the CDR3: TGTGCCAGCAGGTCACCGACAGGGGATAACACTGAAGCTTTCTTT. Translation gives CASRSPTGDNTEAFF.

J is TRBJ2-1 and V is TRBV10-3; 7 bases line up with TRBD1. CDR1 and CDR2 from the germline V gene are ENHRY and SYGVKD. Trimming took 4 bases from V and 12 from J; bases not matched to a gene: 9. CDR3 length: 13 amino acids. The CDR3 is CAISGDRDLGQFF. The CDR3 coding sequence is TGTGCCATCAGTGGGGACAGAGATTTAGGGCAGTTCTTC.

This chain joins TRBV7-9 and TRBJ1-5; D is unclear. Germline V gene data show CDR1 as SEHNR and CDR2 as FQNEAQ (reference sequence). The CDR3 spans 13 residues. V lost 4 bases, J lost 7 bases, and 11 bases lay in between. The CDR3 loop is CASSSGLEQPQHF. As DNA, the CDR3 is TGTGCCAGCAGCTCAGGATTAGAACAGCCCCAGCATTTT.

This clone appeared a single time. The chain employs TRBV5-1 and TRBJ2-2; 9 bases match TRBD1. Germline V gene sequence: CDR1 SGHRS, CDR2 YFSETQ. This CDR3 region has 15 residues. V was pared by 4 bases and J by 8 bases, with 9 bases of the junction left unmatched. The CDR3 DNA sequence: TGCGCCAGCAGCCCCCTTACGACAGGGGGAGGGGAGCTGTTTTTT. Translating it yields CASSPLTTGGGELFF.

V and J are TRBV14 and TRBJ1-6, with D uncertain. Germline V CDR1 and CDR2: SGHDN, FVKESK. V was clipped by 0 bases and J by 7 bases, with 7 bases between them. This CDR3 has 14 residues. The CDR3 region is CASSQEARNSPLHF. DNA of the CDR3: TGTGCCAGCAGCCAAGAAGCGAGGAATTCACCCCTCCACTTT.

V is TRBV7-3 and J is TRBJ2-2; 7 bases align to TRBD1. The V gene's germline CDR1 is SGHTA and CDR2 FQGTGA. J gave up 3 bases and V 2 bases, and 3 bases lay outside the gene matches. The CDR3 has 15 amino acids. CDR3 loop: CASSLHGQDTGELFF. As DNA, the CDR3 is TGTGCCAGCAGCTTACACGGACAGGACACCGGGGAGCTGTTTTTT. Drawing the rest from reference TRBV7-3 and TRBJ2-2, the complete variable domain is GAGVSQTPSNKVTEKGKYVELRCDPISGHTALYWYRQSLGQGPEFLIYFQGTGAADDSGLPNDRFFAVRPEGSVSTLKIQRTERGDSAVYLCASSLHGQDTGELFFGEGSRLTVL.

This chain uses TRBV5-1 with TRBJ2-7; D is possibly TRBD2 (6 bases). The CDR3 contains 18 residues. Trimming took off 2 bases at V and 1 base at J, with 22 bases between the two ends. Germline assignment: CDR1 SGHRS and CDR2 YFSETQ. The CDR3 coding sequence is TGCGCCAGCAGCTTCCTCCCGAGCCGAGGGCGGGGATCCTACGAGCAGTACTTC. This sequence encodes CASSFLPSRGRGSYEQYF.

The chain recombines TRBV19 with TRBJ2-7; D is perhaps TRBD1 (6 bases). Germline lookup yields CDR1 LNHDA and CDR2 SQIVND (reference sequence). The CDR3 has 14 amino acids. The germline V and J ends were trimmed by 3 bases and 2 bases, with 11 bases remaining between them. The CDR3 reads CASSIPGATYEQYF. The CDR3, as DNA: TGTGCCAGTAGTATCCCAGGGGCAACCTACGAGCAGTACTTC.

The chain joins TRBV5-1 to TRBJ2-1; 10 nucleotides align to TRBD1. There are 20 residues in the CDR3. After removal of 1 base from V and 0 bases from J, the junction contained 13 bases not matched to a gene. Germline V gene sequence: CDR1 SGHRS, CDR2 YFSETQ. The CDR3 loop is CASSLKSRDRGLSSYNEQFF. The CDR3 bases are TGCGCCAGCAGCTTGAAGAGCCGGGACAGGGGACTCAGCTCCTACAATGAGCAGTTCTTC. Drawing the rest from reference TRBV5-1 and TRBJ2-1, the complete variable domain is KAGVTQTPRYLIKTRGQQVTLSCSPISGHRSVSWYQQTPGQGLQFLFEYFSETQRNKGNFPGRFSGRQFSNSRSEMNVSTLELGDSALYLCASSLKSRDRGLSSYNEQFFGPGTRLTVL.

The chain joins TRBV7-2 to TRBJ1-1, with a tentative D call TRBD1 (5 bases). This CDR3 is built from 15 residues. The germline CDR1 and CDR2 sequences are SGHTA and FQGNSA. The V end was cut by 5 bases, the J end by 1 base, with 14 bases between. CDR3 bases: TGTGCCAGCAGCCCAACAGGAGGGAAGAACACTGAAGCTTTCTTT. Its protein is CASSPTGGKNTEAFF.

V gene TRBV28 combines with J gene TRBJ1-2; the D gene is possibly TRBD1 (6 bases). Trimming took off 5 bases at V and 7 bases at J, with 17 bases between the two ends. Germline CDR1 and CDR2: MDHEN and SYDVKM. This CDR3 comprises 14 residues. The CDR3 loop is CASSTPGQWGGYTF. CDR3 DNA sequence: TGTGCCAGCAGTACACCGGGACAATGGGGTGGCTACACCTTC.

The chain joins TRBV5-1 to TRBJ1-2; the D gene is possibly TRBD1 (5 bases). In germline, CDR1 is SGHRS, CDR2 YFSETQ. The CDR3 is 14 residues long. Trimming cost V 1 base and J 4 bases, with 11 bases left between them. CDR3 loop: CASSLSDSRYGYTF. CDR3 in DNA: TGCGCCAGCAGCTTGTCAGACAGCCGCTATGGCTACACCTTC.

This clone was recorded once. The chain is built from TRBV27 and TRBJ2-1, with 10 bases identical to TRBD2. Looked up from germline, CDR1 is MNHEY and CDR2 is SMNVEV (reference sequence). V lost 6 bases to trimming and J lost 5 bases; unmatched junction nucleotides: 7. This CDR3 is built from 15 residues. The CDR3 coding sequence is TGTGCCAGCAGATCACTAGCGGGGAATAACAATGAGCAGTTCTTC. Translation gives CASRSLAGNNNEQFF.

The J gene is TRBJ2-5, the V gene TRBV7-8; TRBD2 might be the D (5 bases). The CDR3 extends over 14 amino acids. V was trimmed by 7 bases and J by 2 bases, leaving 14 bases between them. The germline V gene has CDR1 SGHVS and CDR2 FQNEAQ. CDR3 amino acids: CASIHSGLQETQYF. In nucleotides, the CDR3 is TGTGCCAGCATTCACTCGGGGTTGCAAGAGACCCAGTACTTC. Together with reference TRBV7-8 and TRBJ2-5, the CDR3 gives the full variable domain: GAGVSQSPRYKVAKRGQDVALRCDPISGHVSLFWYQQALGQGPEFLTYFQNEAQLDKSGLPSDRFFAERPEGSVSTLKIQRTQQEDSAVYLCASIHSGLQETQYFGPGTRLLVL.

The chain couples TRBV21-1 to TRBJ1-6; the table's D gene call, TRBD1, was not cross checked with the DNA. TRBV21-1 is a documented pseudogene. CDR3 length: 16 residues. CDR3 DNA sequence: TGTGCCAGCAGCACACAGGGGAGCTCCTATAATTCACCCCTCCACTTT. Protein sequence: CASSTQGSSYNSPLHF.

CDR3 sequence: CASSAFLQGRYSNQPQHF. The CDR3 nucleotides are TGTGCCAGTAGTGCCTTCTTACAGGGTCGATATAGCAATCAGCCCCAGCATTTT. The V call is TRBV19, the J call TRBJ1-5, with D perhaps matching TRBD1 (6 bases). The CDR3 runs 18 residues. V lost 5 bases and J lost 0, with 20 bases in between. Germline V gives CDR1 LNHDA, CDR2 SQIVND (reference sequence).

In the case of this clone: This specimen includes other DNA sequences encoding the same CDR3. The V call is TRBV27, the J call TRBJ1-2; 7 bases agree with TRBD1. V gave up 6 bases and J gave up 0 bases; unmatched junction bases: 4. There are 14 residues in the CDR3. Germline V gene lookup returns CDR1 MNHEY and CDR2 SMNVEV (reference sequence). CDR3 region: CASSVDRANYGYTF. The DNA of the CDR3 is TGTGCCAGCAGCGTTGACAGGGCTAACTATGGCTACACCTTC.

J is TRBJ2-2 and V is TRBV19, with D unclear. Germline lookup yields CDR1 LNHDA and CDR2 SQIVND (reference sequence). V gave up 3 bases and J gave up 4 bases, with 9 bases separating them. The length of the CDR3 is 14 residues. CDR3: CASSMIGPTGELFF. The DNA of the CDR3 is TGTGCCAGTAGTATGATTGGGCCCACCGGGGAGCTGTTTTTT.

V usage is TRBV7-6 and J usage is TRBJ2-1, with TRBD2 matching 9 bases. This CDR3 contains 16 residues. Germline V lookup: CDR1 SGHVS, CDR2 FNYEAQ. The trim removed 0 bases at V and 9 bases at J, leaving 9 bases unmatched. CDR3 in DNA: TGTGCCAGCAGCTTAGCAGGGGGGACTAGCTACGGTGAGCAGTTCTTC. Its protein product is CASSLAGGTSYGEQFF.

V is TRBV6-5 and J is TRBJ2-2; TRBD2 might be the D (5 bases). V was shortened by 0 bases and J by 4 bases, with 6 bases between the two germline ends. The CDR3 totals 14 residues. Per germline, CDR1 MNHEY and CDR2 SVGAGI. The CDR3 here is CASSYSAGTGELFF. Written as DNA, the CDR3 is TGTGCCAGCAGTTACTCGGCGGGCACCGGGGAGCTGTTTTTT.

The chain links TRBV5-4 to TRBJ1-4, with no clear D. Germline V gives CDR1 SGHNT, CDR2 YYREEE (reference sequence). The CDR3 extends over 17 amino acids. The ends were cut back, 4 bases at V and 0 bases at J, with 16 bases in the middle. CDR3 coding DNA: TGTGCCAGCAGCCAAGACCCGGGGAGGGCAACTAATGAAAAACTGTTTTTT. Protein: CASSQDPGRATNEKLFF.

CDR3 nucleotide sequence: TGTGCCACTAGAGGTGCGGGGGCCAGGTCAGAGACCCAGTACTTC. It translates to CATRGAGARSETQYF. The chain joins TRBV15 to TRBJ2-5; D is perhaps TRBD2 (7 bases). Germline CDR1 is LNHNV and CDR2 is YYDKDF (reference sequence). V was shortened by 9 bases and J by 4 bases, with 21 bases between the two germline ends. The CDR3 is 15 residues long.

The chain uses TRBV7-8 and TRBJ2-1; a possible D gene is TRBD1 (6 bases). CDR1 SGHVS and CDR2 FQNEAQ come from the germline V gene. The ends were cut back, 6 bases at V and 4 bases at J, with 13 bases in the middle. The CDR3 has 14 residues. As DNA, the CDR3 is TGTGCCAGCAGTCCAGCAGGGGTTTACAATGAGCAGTTCTTC. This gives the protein CASSPAGVYNEQFF.

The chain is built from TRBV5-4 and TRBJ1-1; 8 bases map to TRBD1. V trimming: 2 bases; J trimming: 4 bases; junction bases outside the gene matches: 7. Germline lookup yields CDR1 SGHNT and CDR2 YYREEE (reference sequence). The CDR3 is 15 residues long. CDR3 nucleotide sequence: TGTGCCAGCAGCTTTCCGACAGGGGAGGCCACTGAAGCTTTCTTT. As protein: CASSFPTGEATEAFF.